These 10 T cell receptor beta chains were sequenced from one sample in a study of T cell responses to AZD1222 COVID-19 vaccine. Only in-frame clones appear in the TCRdb table, and some are missing; sequencing was by immunoSEQ multiplex PCR. The repertoire holds tens of thousands of clones, with 80% to 90% as singletons. The material was peripheral blood, obtained on day 0 of AZD1222 vaccination. These receptors were collected from an adult in good health.

The DNA for the CDR3 is TGTGCCAGCAGGTCTGGACAGGGATCTTATCAGCCCCAGCATTTT. This sequence encodes CASRSGQGSYQPQHF. This chain uses TRBV2 with TRBJ1-5; the match to TRBD1 covers 8 bases. The CDR3 extends over 15 amino acids. The V segment lost 6 bases and the J segment 5 bases; nucleotides outside the gene matches: 9. CDR1 SNHLY and CDR2 FYNNEI come from the germline V gene.

Only a few counts were recorded for this clone. The chain combines TRBV5-4 with TRBJ1-4, with TRBD1 matching 7 bases. Trimming at V came to 4 bases and at J to 3 bases, leaving 6 bases not matched to a gene. Germline-derived CDR1 and CDR2 are SGHNT and YYREEE (reference sequence). The length of the CDR3 is 15 residues. CDR3: CASSPRTGANEKLFF. In DNA, the CDR3 is TGTGCCAGCAGCCCGCGGACAGGAGCTAATGAAAAACTGTTTTTT.

The chain employs TRBV5-1 and TRBJ1-6; D not resolved. The V and J ends lost 0 bases and 9 bases respectively, with 10 bases between them. The CDR3 loop spans 14 amino acids. Germline CDR1 and CDR2: SGHRS and YFSETQ. The CDR3 DNA sequence: TGCGCCAGCAGCTTGGAGGGCAGCACTTCACCCCTCCACTTT. Translated, it gives CASSLEGSTSPLHF.

V usage is TRBV24-1 and J usage is TRBJ1-2, with TRBD1 matching over 11 bases. The junction had 5 bases not matched to a gene; V was cut back by 3 bases and J by 6 bases. This CDR3 spans 15 amino acids. Per germline, CDR1 KGHDR and CDR2 SFDVKD. CDR3 in amino acids: CATSDPGQGVNGYTF. DNA for the CDR3: TGTGCCACCAGTGATCCGGGACAGGGGGTGAATGGCTACACCTTC.

This clone was detected once. The junction departs from the called germline gene at one end, perhaps through a read error. The J gene is TRBJ1-5, the V gene TRBV2; D possibly corresponds to TRBD1 (5 bases). The CDR3 is 13 amino acids. Per the germline V gene, CDR1 is SNHLY and CDR2 is FYNNEI. The CDR3 DNA is TGTGCCAGCGGGTCCCAGGGCAATCAGTCCCAGCATTTT. This encodes CASGSQGNQSQHF.

The V call is TRBV15, the J call TRBJ1-1; 7 bases are shared with TRBD1. CDR1 LNHNV and CDR2 YYDKDF come from the germline V gene (reference sequence). The CDR3 consists of 19 residues. The J segment lost 2 bases and the V segment lost 0 bases, leaving 15 bases of the junction unmatched. CDR3 DNA: TGTGCCACCAGCAGAGATTTACGCGCCCCGGGACAGCGTAACACTGAAGCTTTCTTT. Protein sequence: CATSRDLRAPGQRNTEAFF. The entire variable domain, with the rest obtained from reference TRBV15 and TRBJ1-1, is as follows: DAMVIQNPRYQVTQFGKPVTLSCSQTLNHNVMYWYQQKSSQAPKLLFHYYDKDFNNEADTPDNFQSRRPNTSFCFLDIRSPGLGDTAMYLCATSRDLRAPGQRNTEAFFGQGTRLTVV.

The chain employs TRBV11-2 and TRBJ1-6; D not resolved. The V gene's germline CDR1 is SGHAT and CDR2 FQNNGV. The V gene lost 5 bases and the J gene lost 8 bases, with 19 bases spanning the gap. This CDR3 region has 16 residues. The CDR3 bases are TGTGCCAGCAGCCGAAACGTACGGGCCGGGGATTCACCCCTCCACTTT. Translated, it gives CASSRNVRAGDSPLHF.

This clone was seen only once. The chain recombines TRBV7-3 with TRBJ2-7, with 10 bases identical to TRBD2. After removal of 3 bases from V and 2 bases from J, the junction contained 1 base not matched to a gene. The germline gives CDR1 SGHTA, CDR2 FQGTGA. The CDR3 contains 14 residues. The CDR3 bases are TGTGCCAGCAGCTTGAGCGGGGGGGCCTACGAGCAGTACTTC. This translates into CASSLSGGAYEQYF. Combining the CDR3 with reference TRBV7-3 and TRBJ2-7 gives the whole variable domain GAGVSQTPSNKVTEKGKYVELRCDPISGHTALYWYRQSLGQGPEFLIYFQGTGAADDSGLPNDRFFAVRPEGSVSTLKIQRTERGDSAVYLCASSLSGGAYEQYFGPGTRLTVT.

The genes are TRBV28 and TRBJ2-7; 7 nucleotides match TRBD2. The CDR3 has 15 amino acids. The germline V gene encodes CDR1 MDHEN and CDR2 SYDVKM. V dropped 5 bases and J dropped 0; count of bases not matched to a gene: 7. This chain's CDR3 is CASSRGGGSSYEQYF. CDR3 DNA sequence: TGTGCCAGCAGTCGTGGGGGGGGGAGCTCCTACGAGCAGTACTTC.

The CDR3 coding sequence is TGCAGTGCTAGTTTAGCGGGGGGCAGTCCGGAGGACATTCAGTACTTC. Residues: CSASLAGGSPEDIQYF. This sequence joins TRBV20-1 and TRBJ2-4; 10 bases align to TRBD2. Germline CDR1 DFQATT, CDR2 SNEGSKA (reference sequence). V shed 3 bases and J 8 bases; nucleotides not matched to a gene: 13. CDR3 size: 16 residues.